This T cell receptor beta chain was profiled in a study of molecular identifiers for immune sequencing clone quantification. Study details: In replicates, the authors split RNA from approximately 20,000 or 100,000 naive CD8 cells five ways and sequenced four.

One entry per CDR3 protein, called by TCRdb with MiXCR from the PCR reads. The sample has about half a million distinct CDR3 sequences, about 26% seen once; the top ten hold about 0.75%. The study's findings and limits: Effector cells kept over 97% of their molecules in clones above 20 RNA copies, while naive cells kept under 1% there.

V was clipped by 8 bases and J by 0 bases, with 14 bases between them. In germline, CDR1 is LNHDA, CDR2 SQIVND (reference sequence). The CDR3 spans 15 residues. This clonotype was found once. What it binds is not known. The V gene is TRBV19, the J gene TRBJ1-3; D uncertain. Material: naive CD8+ T cells from blood, with Jurkat cell RNA spiked in. Subset described: FACS-sorted CD8+CD4-CCR7+CD45RA+ naive T cells. The sequence was collected from a human donor in good health. Some libraries in this study had Jurkat cell RNA spiked in. CDR3 amino acids: CASGANRISGNTIYF. The CDR3 coding sequence is TGTGCCAGTGGTGCTAATAGGATCTCTGGAAACACCATATATTTT. The complete variable domain, with remaining parts taken from reference TRBV19 and TRBJ1-3, reads DGGITQSPKYLFRKEGQNVTLSCEQNLNHDAMYWYRQDPGQGLRLIYYSQIVNDFQKGDIAEGYSVSREKKESFPLTVTSAQKNPTAFYLCASGANRISGNTIYFGEGSWLTVV.